The 8 T cell receptor beta chains given below trace back to one sample, sequenced in a study of blood T cell repertoires in COVID-19. Assay: immunoSEQ multiplex PCR; the TCRdb copy retains only in-frame clones and omits some. The table has about 250,000 clones, 80% to 90% seen once. Sequenced input: PBMCs or T cells enriched from blood (not recorded which). These receptors were obtained from a woman aged 18-35 years who had recovered from COVID-19.

The gene calls are TRBV24-1 and TRBJ1-1; 8 bases align to TRBD1. The trim removed 5 bases at V and 5 bases at J, leaving 9 bases unmatched. CDR3 length: 15 amino acids. CDR1 and CDR2 (germline): KGHDR, SFDVKD. The CDR3 spells CATSGAGGDLTEAFF. CDR3 DNA: TGTGCCACCAGTGGGGCAGGGGGCGACCTTACTGAAGCTTTCTTT.

This rearrangement joins TRBV5-6 to TRBJ2-1; 7 positions match TRBD1. The CDR3 runs 16 residues. Trimming took 4 bases from V and 9 from J; bases not matched to a gene: 16. From germline, CDR1 is SGHDT and CDR2 YYEEEE. CDR3 amino acids: CASSPKGADRASEQFF. CDR3 nucleotide sequence: TGTGCCAGCAGCCCGAAGGGGGCTGACAGGGCGAGTGAGCAGTTCTTC.

The chain recombines TRBV7-2 with TRBJ2-2; D ambiguous. The germline CDR1 and CDR2 sequences are SGHTA and FQGNSA. Between the trimmed V and J ends, which lost 0 bases and 7 bases, there was a span of 6 bases. This CDR3 has 13 amino acids. The CDR3 loop reads CASSLARDGELFF. CDR3 bases: TGTGCCAGCAGCTTAGCGCGTGACGGGGAGCTGTTTTTT.

This clone occurred once. The genes are TRBV4-1 and TRBJ2-3; D might be TRBD2 (7 bases). Germline V gene lookup returns CDR1 MGHRA and CDR2 YSYEKL. This CDR3 is built from 17 residues. Trimming took 1 base from V and 4 from J, leaving 18 bases between them. The CDR3 region is CASSQVGRGAGSDTQYF. CDR3 in DNA: TGCGCCAGCAGCCAAGTTGGACGGGGGGCCGGGTCAGATACGCAGTATTTT.

On this clone itself: The same CDR3 is also encoded by other DNA sequences in this sample. The chain links TRBV28 to TRBJ1-2; a weak D match, TRBD1 (5 bases). Germline assignment: CDR1 MDHEN and CDR2 SYDVKM. The CDR3 is made up of 12 amino acids. V shed 6 bases and J shed 4 bases, with 9 bases lying between them. CDR3 DNA: TGTGCCAGCAGCCCCCAGGGCTATGGCTACACCTTC. Its protein is CASSPQGYGYTF.

This clone has just one count. V and J are TRBV9 and TRBJ2-1; TRBD2 is a possible D gene (7 bases). This CDR3 is built from 15 residues. V lost 6 bases and J lost 5, with 18 bases in between. From germline, CDR1 is SGDLS and CDR2 YYNGEE. CDR3 sequence (DNA): TGTGCCAGCAACCATCTGGGGGGGGGCCACAATGAGCAGTTCTTC. Encoded protein: CASNHLGGGHNEQFF.

The count of this clone is one. CDR3 in DNA: TGCAGCGTTGATTTGTCCGAACCGCACTCGTACGGTGAGCAGTTCTTC. Its protein product is CSVDLSEPHSYGEQFF. The chain is built from TRBV29-1 and TRBJ2-1; D ambiguous. The ends were cut back, 3 bases at V and 9 bases at J, with 24 bases in the middle. The V gene's germline CDR1 is SQVTM and CDR2 ANQGSEA. There are 16 residues in the CDR3.

V gene TRBV2 combines with J gene TRBJ2-1; D is unresolved. The CDR3 spans 13 residues. Germline lookup yields CDR1 SNHLY and CDR2 FYNNEI. The V end lost 7 bases, the J end lost 9 bases, and 16 bases lay between the germline ends. CDR3 loop: CASTIRVFGEQFF. The CDR3 DNA reads as TGTGCCAGCACGATTCGGGTGTTCGGTGAGCAGTTCTTC.